A single sample gave rise to the 30 T cell receptor beta chains below, sequenced in a study of blood T cell repertoires in COVID-19. Using immunoSEQ multiplex PCR, the repertoire was profiled, and TCRdb retains in-frame clones only, with some absent. Counted here are about 170,000 clones, 65% to 85% occurring once; the ten biggest clones make up roughly 20%. Sample: peripheral blood. The receptor source for this set is a woman in her 70s who had recovered from COVID-19.

This rearrangement joins TRBV19 to TRBJ1-2; 9 nucleotides line up with TRBD1. The V gene's germline CDR1 is LNHDA and CDR2 SQIVND (reference sequence). The junction had 12 bases not matched to a gene; V was cut back by 1 base and J by 3 bases. CDR3 length: 18 amino acids. CDR3 in amino acids: CASSIVAGQGIRDYGYTF. For the CDR3, the DNA is TGTGCCAGTAGTATAGTGGCAGGACAGGGGATTCGAGACTATGGCTACACCTTC.

This clone has just a few counts. The chain couples TRBV19 to TRBJ1-4; a possible D gene is TRBD1 (5 bases). V dropped 5 bases and J dropped 0 bases, with 16 bases sitting between them. Germline V gene data show CDR1 as LNHDA and CDR2 as SQIVND (reference sequence). This CDR3 is built from 17 residues. The CDR3 DNA reads TGTGCCAGTAGTCCCCAGGGCGTTGGCGCAACTAATGAAAAACTGTTTTTT. Translation: CASSPQGVGATNEKLFF.

V and J are TRBV6-6 and TRBJ1-1; D perhaps matches TRBD1 (5 bases). V gave up 6 bases and J gave up 7 bases, with 24 bases separating them. The CDR3 extends over 16 amino acids. Germline assignment: CDR1 MNHNY and CDR2 SVGAGI (reference sequence). The CDR3 sequence is CASSPPVGGVRDEAFF. Written as DNA, the CDR3 is TGTGCCAGCAGCCCACCTGTGGGGGGGGTGAGAGATGAAGCTTTCTTT.

The chain carries TRBV27 and TRBJ1-2; D is unresolved. Germline CDR1 reads MNHEY; CDR2 reads SMNVEV (reference sequence). The V and J ends lost 6 bases and 1 base respectively, with 6 bases between them. The CDR3 totals 12 residues. The CDR3 coding sequence is TGTGCCAGCAGCCGGGGTAACTATGGCTACACCTTC. Protein product: CASSRGNYGYTF.

The chain is built from TRBV19 and TRBJ2-6; D ambiguous. CDR1 LNHDA and CDR2 SQIVND come from the germline V gene (reference sequence). Trimming removed 6 bases at V and 0 bases at J, with 9 bases between. CDR3 length equals 15 residues. The CDR3 DNA reads as TGTGCCAGTAGCCCGACAACCTCTGGGGCCAACGTCCTGACTTTC. The encoded protein is CASSPTTSGANVLTF.

This sequence joins TRBV18 and TRBJ1-1; 8 bases agree with TRBD1. This CDR3 is 14 amino acids long. The V segment lost 3 bases and the J segment 6 bases; nucleotides outside the gene matches: 6. CDR1 is KGHSH, CDR2 LQKENI, per germline. CDR3 in DNA: TGTGCCAGCTCACCCTACAGGGGGGGGTCTGAAGCTTTCTTT. Translated, it gives CASSPYRGGSEAFF.

Of note for this clone: One junction end does not reproduce the germline sequence, and a read error may be involved. The V and J genes are TRBV7-7 and TRBJ1-1, with D possibly matching TRBD1 (5 bases). Germline V gene data show CDR1 as SSHAT and CDR2 as FNYEAQ (reference sequence). The CDR3 totals 13 residues. The CDR3 protein is CASSLGANTEAFF. CDR3 DNA: TGTGCTAGCAGCTTAGGGGCCAACACTGAAGCTTTCTTT.

The chain has TRBV3-1 (or the pseudogene TRBV3-2) and TRBJ1-2, with 9 bases aligning to TRBD1. Germline V CDR1 and CDR2: LGHDT, YNNKEL (reference sequence). CDR3 length: 14 residues. V lost 2 bases and J lost 8; bases outside the gene matches: 6. The chain's CDR3 is CASSQTQGAGGYTF. The CDR3 coding sequence is TGTGCCAGCAGCCAAACACAGGGGGCAGGAGGCTACACCTTC.

The V and J genes are TRBV28 and TRBJ2-5; 11 bases agree with TRBD1. Trimming took 5 bases from V and 4 from J; bases not matched to a gene: 6. The CDR3 is 15 amino acids. CDR1 is MDHEN, CDR2 SYDVKM, per germline. The CDR3 coding sequence is TGTGCCAGCAGTCTTCCGGGACAGGGGGGAGAGACCCAGTACTTC. It is translated as CASSLPGQGGETQYF.

V usage is TRBV21-1 and J usage is TRBJ2-2; the D segment call TRBD2 is taken from the table without a DNA check. TRBV21-1 is flagged as a pseudogene. CDR3 size: 18 residues. The DNA for the CDR3 is TGTGCCAGCAGCGCCCCCGGGACTAGCGGACCGAACACCGGGGAGCTGTTTTTT. Encoded protein: CASSAPGTSGPNTGELFF.

This chain links TRBV27 with TRBJ2-1; 8 bases fit TRBD2. The CDR3 loop spans 17 amino acids. With V trimmed by 6 bases and J by 0 bases, 10 bases remained unmatched. Germline lookup yields CDR1 MNHEY and CDR2 SMNVEV (reference sequence). For the CDR3, the DNA is TGTGCCAGCAGACTCCGGGGGGGGCTCAGCTCCTACAATGAGCAGTTCTTC. It is translated as CASRLRGGLSSYNEQFF.

The chain couples TRBV25-1 to TRBJ2-6; D is uncertain. V shed 5 bases and J shed 3 bases, with 11 bases lying between them. This CDR3 contains 15 residues. The germline V gene encodes CDR1 MGHDK and CDR2 SYGVNS. CDR3 residues: CASSPSPVGANVLTF. The CDR3, as DNA: TGTGCCAGCAGTCCCTCGCCAGTTGGGGCCAACGTCCTGACTTTC. Full variable domain (missing parts from reference TRBV25-1 and TRBJ2-6): EADIYQTPRYLVIGTGKKITLECSQTMGHDKMYWYQQDPGMELHLIHYSYGVNSTEKGDLSSESTVSRIRTEHFPLTLESARPSHTSQYLCASSPSPVGANVLTFGAGSRLTVL.

This chain joins TRBV11-1 and TRBJ1-1, with D tentatively TRBD1 (6 bases). CDR3 length: 15 residues. Trimming cost V 5 bases and J 6 bases, with 19 bases left between them. CDR1 is SGHAT, CDR2 FQDESV, per germline (reference sequence). DNA of the CDR3: TGTGCCAGCAGCAAAAACCCCGGACAGTGGGCTGAAGCTTTCTTT. Amino acid sequence: CASSKNPGQWAEAFF.

The rearrangement joins TRBV4-1 to TRBJ1-1, with D possibly matching TRBD1 (5 bases). V gave up 3 bases and J gave up 4 bases, with 15 bases separating them. This CDR3 has 15 amino acids. Germline-derived CDR1 and CDR2 are MGHRA and YSYEKL. CDR3 DNA: TGCGCCAGCAGCCAGCGTCCGGTGGGGGGCACTGAAGCTTTCTTT. Protein: CASSQRPVGGTEAFF.

The chain is built from TRBV7-9 and TRBJ1-2; D is possibly TRBD1 (5 bases). Trimming removed 5 bases at V and 7 bases at J, with 17 bases between. CDR1 is SEHNR, CDR2 FQNEAQ, per germline (reference sequence). This CDR3 is built from 14 residues. Here the CDR3 reads CASSRVATGGGYTF. The CDR3, as DNA: TGTGCCAGCAGCCGGGTAGCAACCGGGGGTGGCTACACCTTC.

This clone was observed a single time. The rearrangement links TRBV7-2 to TRBJ2-3, with TRBD2 matching 7 bases. The V and J ends lost 5 bases and 4 bases, in that order; junction bases with no gene match: 12. The CDR3 is made up of 16 amino acids. Per germline, CDR1 SGHTA and CDR2 FQGNSA. The DNA of the CDR3 is TGTGCCAGCAGCCCCTGGGACCCCCGGGAGGCAGATACGCAGTATTTT. It yields the protein CASSPWDPREADTQYF.

The chain is built from TRBV7-9 and TRBJ2-7, with 7 nucleotides matching TRBD1. The CDR3 runs 18 residues. The V segment lost 5 bases and the J segment 0 bases; nucleotides outside the gene matches: 16. From germline, CDR1 is SEHNR and CDR2 FQNEAQ (reference sequence). In DNA form, the CDR3 reads TGTGCCAGCAGCCTAAACAGGGGCGGATTTTGGGCCTCCTACGAGCAGTACTTC. As protein: CASSLNRGGFWASYEQYF.

The chain employs TRBV28 and TRBJ2-7; no clear D gene. The CDR3 is 13 residues long. V gave up 5 bases and J gave up 2 bases, with 10 bases separating them. CDR1 MDHEN and CDR2 SYDVKM come from the germline V gene. DNA of the CDR3: TGTGCCAGCAGTCTGGCCCCCCCCTACGAGCAGTACTTC. This translates into CASSLAPPYEQYF. The whole variable domain, filled in from reference TRBV28 and TRBJ2-7, reads DVKVTQSSRYLVKRTGEKVFLECVQDMDHENMFWYRQDPGLGLRLIYFSYDVKMKEKGDIPEGYSVSREKKERFSLILESASTNQTSMYLCASSLAPPYEQYFGPGTRLTVT.

V is TRBV30 and J is TRBJ2-7; 10 nucleotides align to TRBD1. This CDR3 region has 13 residues. Germline V gives CDR1 GTSNPN, CDR2 SVGIG (reference sequence). V gave up 4 bases and J gave up 4 bases; unmatched junction bases: 4. CDR3 residues: CAWTRDRGYEQYF. DNA of the CDR3: TGTGCCTGGACCCGGGACAGGGGTTACGAGCAGTACTTC.

The V and J genes are TRBV5-1 and TRBJ2-7, with 8 bases matching TRBD1. Germline loops: CDR1 SGHRS, CDR2 YFSETQ. The J segment lost 2 bases and the V segment lost 6 bases, leaving 7 bases of the junction unmatched. CDR3 size: 14 residues. DNA for the CDR3: TGCGCCAGCACCGGACAGGGCATCACCTACGAGCAGTACTTC. Residues: CASTGQGITYEQYF.

The V gene is TRBV7-9, the J gene TRBJ2-7, with 8 bases lining up with TRBD2. V lost 5 bases, J lost 6 bases, and 3 bases stayed unmatched. Germline V gene lookup returns CDR1 SEHNR and CDR2 FQNEAQ (reference sequence). The CDR3 consists of 12 residues. The CDR3 coding sequence is TGTGCCAGCAGCCCGGGGGGGGTCGAGCAGTACTTC. Protein: CASSPGGVEQYF. The full variable domain, with the rest looked up from reference TRBV7-9 and TRBJ2-7, is DTGVSQNPRHKITKRGQNVTFRCDPISEHNRLYWYRQTLGQGPEFLTYFQNEAQLEKSRLLSDRFSAERPKGSFSTLEIQRTEQGDSAMYLCASSPGGVEQYFGPGTRLTVT.

This clone came up a few times. The chain has TRBV28 and TRBJ1-1, with 7 bases aligning to TRBD1. CDR1 and CDR2 (germline): MDHEN, SYDVKM. The CDR3 extends over 11 amino acids. Trimming took 1 base from V and 11 from J; bases not matched to a gene: 1. CDR3 amino acids: CASSLSGQAFF. The CDR3 nucleotides are TGTGCCAGCAGTTTATCGGGACAGGCTTTCTTT.

The chain joins TRBV4-1 to TRBJ1-2, with D hard to call. The CDR3 contains 15 residues. CDR1 and CDR2 (germline): MGHRA, YSYEKL. V lost 4 bases, J lost 0 bases, and 12 bases lay in between. The CDR3 DNA is TGCGCCAGCAGCCCCCGACACCCAGCTAACTATGGCTACACCTTC. It codes for CASSPRHPANYGYTF.

The chain couples TRBV6-1 to TRBJ1-2; 8 bases line up with TRBD1. In germline, CDR1 is MNHNS, CDR2 SASEGT. J lost 8 bases, V lost 1 base, and 6 bases had no gene match. This CDR3 spans 14 amino acids. CDR3 sequence reads: CASSEVDRAAGYTF. Here the CDR3 DNA reads TGTGCCAGCAGTGAAGTGGACAGGGCGGCGGGCTACACCTTC.

The chain recombines TRBV4-2 with TRBJ1-2, with a possible D match to TRBD1 (5 bases). The CDR3 has 14 amino acids. The ends were cut back, 2 bases at V and 8 bases at J, with 15 bases in the middle. Looked up from germline, CDR1 is LGHNA and CDR2 is YNFKEQ. CDR3 nucleotides: TGTGCCAGCAGCCAAATGGGAGGGACTGCGGGCTACACCTTC. It is translated as CASSQMGGTAGYTF.

V is TRBV12-3 or TRBV12-4 and J is TRBJ2-7, with D hard to call. Trimming cost V 3 bases and J 6 bases, with 6 bases left between them. The CDR3 is 11 amino acids. The CDR3 protein is CASSFRGEQYF. Here the CDR3 DNA reads TGTGCCAGCAGTTTTCGCGGCGAGCAGTACTTC.

The chain couples TRBV5-4 to TRBJ2-1, with 9 positions matching TRBD2. The CDR3 sequence is 18 residues long. V was pared by 0 bases and J by 0 bases, with 7 bases of the junction left unmatched. Per the germline V gene, CDR1 is SGHNT and CDR2 is YYREEE (reference sequence). The chain's CDR3 is CASSLGGRADPSYNEQFF. CDR3 nucleotides: TGTGCCAGCAGCTTGGGCGGGAGGGCCGACCCCTCCTACAATGAGCAGTTCTTC.

This clone has a handful of counts. The chain joins TRBV27 to TRBJ1-5; D gene ambiguous. Germline V gene data show CDR1 as MNHEY and CDR2 as SMNVEV (reference sequence). V was cut by 0 bases and J by 9 bases, with 12 bases left in between. The CDR3 runs 14 residues. The CDR3 protein is CASSLSGVWGPQHF. For the CDR3, the DNA is TGTGCCAGCAGTTTATCCGGGGTGTGGGGGCCCCAGCATTTT.

The V gene is TRBV3-1 (or the pseudogene TRBV3-2), the J gene TRBJ2-3, with TRBD2 matching 8 bases. CDR1 is LGHDT and CDR2 is YNNKEL in the germline V gene (reference sequence). The CDR3 has 16 residues. The V and J ends lost 2 bases and 1 base, in that order; junction bases with no gene match: 5. CDR3 sequence (DNA): TGTGCCAGCAGCCAACTTCCGGGGGGGCGCACAGATACGCAGTATTTT. Its translation: CASSQLPGGRTDTQYF.

The chain joins TRBV6-6 to TRBJ1-3, with D possibly being TRBD1 (5 bases). The CDR3 has 15 amino acids. Trimming left V 6 bases short and J 0 bases short, with 12 bases between. In germline, CDR1 is MNHNY, CDR2 SVGAGI (reference sequence). CDR3 nucleotides: TGTGCCAGCAGGCCCACAGGAAACTCTGGAAACACCATATATTTT. Translated: CASRPTGNSGNTIYF.